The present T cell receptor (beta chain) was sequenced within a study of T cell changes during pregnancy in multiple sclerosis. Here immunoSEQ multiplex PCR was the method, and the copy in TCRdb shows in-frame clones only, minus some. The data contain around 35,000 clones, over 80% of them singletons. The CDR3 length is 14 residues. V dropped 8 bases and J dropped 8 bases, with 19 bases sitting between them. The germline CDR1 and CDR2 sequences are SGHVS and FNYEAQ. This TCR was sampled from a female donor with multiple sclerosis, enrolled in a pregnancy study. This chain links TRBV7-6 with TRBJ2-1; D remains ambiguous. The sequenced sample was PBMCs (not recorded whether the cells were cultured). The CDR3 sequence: CASGTDLFSDEQFF. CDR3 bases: TGTGCCAGCGGCACCGACCTCTTCTCAGATGAGCAGTTCTTC.